The clone carrying this T cell receptor (beta chain) came up many times. The antigen is not known. The data are from a study of CD8 T cells in ankylosing spondylitis. Study results and caveats: Clones linked to disease, bearing a CD8+ phenotype, were relatively rare in peripheral blood. Within ankylosing spondylitis blood, a TCR beta motif made up of under 10 highly homologous variants appeared to be characteristic.

Via MiXCR, TCRdb re-called the 5' RACE reads, giving one row per CDR3 protein. Of 700,000 to 850,000 distinct CDR3 sequences listed, 10% to 15% are singletons. CDR3 length: 13 amino acids. Germline CDR1 and CDR2: SGHVS and FQNEAQ. Trimming took 8 bases from V and 4 from J, leaving 12 bases between them. The chain recombines TRBV7-8 with TRBJ1-5; a weak D match, TRBD1 (5 bases). Source material: blood, either unsorted or a sorted T cell fraction (not recorded which). This receptor was identified in a male donor with ankylosing spondylitis. CDR3 in amino acids: CASQGGFNQPQHF. The DNA for the CDR3 is TGTGCCAGCCAGGGTGGCTTTAATCAGCCCCAGCATTTT.